The 25 T cell receptor beta chains below come from one sample, sequenced in a study of T-cell memory formation after mild COVID-19. TCRdb called the 5' RACE reads again in MiXCR, with one record for every CDR3 protein. This sample has 150,000 or so distinct CDR3 sequences, with about 14% found just once. Specimen: PBMCs or a T cell subset sorted from them (not recorded which). Source of these receptors: an adult woman who had mild COVID-19 (a few samples of this study predate the infection). Cell type and time point are not known.

This clonotype was detected only a few times. The chain is built from TRBV29-1 and TRBJ2-2; 8 bases are a match to TRBD1. CDR3 size: 15 residues. The V gene's germline CDR1 is SQVTM and CDR2 ANQGSEA. J lost 1 base, V lost 4 bases, and 5 bases had no gene match. The CDR3 reads CSVGDGTGNTGELFF. The CDR3 nucleotides read TGCAGCGTTGGGGACGGGACAGGGAACACCGGGGAGCTGTTTTTT.

This chain uses TRBV20-1 with TRBJ2-1, with 15 positions matching TRBD2. CDR1 DFQATT and CDR2 SNEGSKA come from the germline V gene (reference sequence). The CDR3 totals 17 residues. With 1 base clipped from V and 9 bases from J, the junction kept 10 bases outside the gene matches. DNA of the CDR3: TGCAGTGCTAGAGTGGGGAGGGGACTAGCGGGGGGCGGTGAGCAGTTCTTC. It translates to CSARVGRGLAGGGEQFF.

This clonotype was observed many times. This chain connects TRBV12-3 or TRBV12-4 to TRBJ2-7; D gene ambiguous. V was pared by 2 bases and J by 3 bases, with 11 bases between. CDR3 length: 14 amino acids. The CDR3 sequence: CASSLRPYLYEQYF. CDR3 coding DNA: TGTGCCAGCAGTTTACGACCATATCTCTACGAGCAGTACTTC.

This clonotype has more than one count but fewer than ten. The chain joins TRBV5-4 to TRBJ2-2, with 8 bases lining up with TRBD2. CDR1 and CDR2 (germline): SGHNT, YYREEE (reference sequence). Trimming cost V 4 bases and J 3 bases; bases outside gene matches: 5. This CDR3 spans 15 amino acids. The CDR3 region has the DNA TGTGCCAGCAGCAGAGCGGGAGTCTACACCGGGGAGCTGTTTTTT. Its protein is CASSRAGVYTGELFF.

In this sample, this clonotype turned up a few times. V gene TRBV6-5 combines with J gene TRBJ2-1; 9 bases agree with TRBD2. Trimming at V came to 7 bases and at J to 9 bases, leaving 4 bases not matched to a gene. This CDR3 region has 12 residues. Germline CDR1 and CDR2: MNHEY and SVGAGI. CDR3 protein: CASTAGGVEQFF. In DNA form, the CDR3 reads TGTGCCAGCACAGCGGGGGGAGTTGAGCAGTTCTTC.

In DNA, the CDR3 is TGTGCCAGCAGCCGGGACGGCCGTTACGAGCAGTACTTC. Residues: CASSRDGRYEQYF. The chain links TRBV6-5 to TRBJ2-7; the D call may be TRBD1 or TRBD2 (5 bases each). The germline V gene has CDR1 MNHEY and CDR2 SVGAGI. V lost 6 bases and J lost 4, with 13 bases in between. The CDR3 covers 13 residues.

This clonotype appeared a few times. The V gene is TRBV10-3, the J gene TRBJ2-1; TRBD2 matches at 11 bases. Germline assignment: CDR1 ENHRY and CDR2 SYGVKD. V lost 5 bases and J lost 2; bases outside the gene matches: 11. The CDR3 contains 18 residues. CDR3 protein: CAISSPYGTSGAYNEQFF. The CDR3 DNA follows: TGTGCCATCAGTTCCCCCTATGGGACTAGCGGAGCCTACAATGAGCAGTTCTTC.

The table lists this clonotype with a few counts. The chain recombines TRBV6-5 with TRBJ2-7, with 13 bases lining up with TRBD2. From germline, CDR1 is MNHEY and CDR2 SVGAGI. The CDR3 runs 15 residues. V lost 6 bases to trimming and J lost 9 bases; unmatched junction nucleotides: 11. CDR3 DNA: TGTGCCAGCAGCACTAGCGGGAGGGCTCCCCGCCGGCAGTACTTC. It translates to CASSTSGRAPRRQYF.

This chain joins TRBV12-3 or TRBV12-4 and TRBJ2-1; TRBD2 agrees at 7 bases. The ends lost 7 bases at V and 7 bases at J; junction bases unmatched: 13. The CDR3 totals 15 residues. The CDR3 sequence is CASNLRGEGSNEQFF. The CDR3 DNA sequence: TGTGCCAGCAACCTCCGGGGGGAGGGGTCGAATGAGCAGTTCTTC.

This clonotype came up a few times. J is TRBJ2-3 and V is TRBV2; tentative D call: TRBD2 (5 bases). The CDR3 totals 15 residues. CDR1 SNHLY and CDR2 FYNNEI come from the germline V gene. Trimming shortened V by 6 bases and J by 4 bases, and 17 bases separated the two germline ends. The CDR3 here is CASRGGLTSADTQYF. CDR3 bases: TGTGCCAGCAGGGGCGGACTGACATCCGCAGATACGCAGTATTTT.

The chain is built from TRBV2 and TRBJ2-1; perhaps D is TRBD1 or TRBD2 (6 bases each). Germline values: CDR1 SNHLY, CDR2 FYNNEI. Trimming stripped 4 bases from V and 15 bases from J, with 22 bases between. The CDR3 runs to 14 residues. CDR3 amino acids: CASSVWGGGLRGFF. CDR3 in DNA: TGTGCCAGCAGTGTATGGGGAGGCGGCCTCAGGGGGTTCTTC.

This clonotype was seen more than once but under ten times. This sequence joins TRBV27 and TRBJ2-7; TRBD1 aligns across 7 bases. The CDR3 extends over 15 amino acids. CDR1 and CDR2 from the germline V gene are MNHEY and SMNVEV (reference sequence). V shed 6 bases, J shed 0 bases, and the junction held 8 bases outside the gene matches. CDR3 region: CASRTLTGRSYEQYF. The CDR3 DNA follows: TGTGCCAGCAGGACATTGACAGGGCGCTCCTACGAGCAGTACTTC.

This chain links TRBV4-1 with TRBJ1-1; the match to TRBD1 covers 8 bases. Germline assignment: CDR1 MGHRA and CDR2 YSYEKL. Unmatched junction bases numbered 6, after V lost 1 base and J lost 5 bases. The CDR3 runs 15 residues. CDR3 in amino acids: CASSQVAGGRTEAFF. DNA for the CDR3: TGCGCCAGCAGCCAAGTGGCAGGGGGCAGGACTGAAGCTTTCTTT.

CDR3 nucleotide sequence: TGTGCCAGCAGCTTAGCGACTAGCGGGGTCTACAATGAGCAGTTCTTC. It encodes CASSLATSGVYNEQFF. V and J are TRBV7-6 and TRBJ2-1; TRBD2 matches 11 bases. CDR3 length: 16 residues. Looked up from germline, CDR1 is SGHVS and CDR2 is FNYEAQ. The V segment lost 0 bases and the J segment 3 bases; nucleotides outside the gene matches: 1.

The chain joins TRBV9 to TRBJ2-6, with D perhaps TRBD1 (6 bases). The germline V gene encodes CDR1 SGDLS and CDR2 YYNGEE. The CDR3 has 15 residues. The germline V and J ends were trimmed by 1 base and 2 bases, with 7 bases remaining between them. CDR3 protein: CASSVQGTGANVLTF. The CDR3 coding sequence is TGTGCCAGCAGCGTACAGGGGACTGGGGCCAACGTCCTGACTTTC.

Ten or more counts support this clonotype. The V and J genes are TRBV19 and TRBJ2-1, with 11 bases lining up with TRBD2. J was trimmed by 7 bases and V by 2 bases; bases with no gene match: 10. The germline V gene has CDR1 LNHDA and CDR2 SQIVND (reference sequence). The CDR3 has 17 amino acids. The CDR3 DNA follows: TGTGCCAGTAGTATATCCGGTAGCGGGAGGGCGCAGAATGAGCAGTTCTTC. Its translation: CASSISGSGRAQNEQFF. Combining the CDR3 with reference TRBV19 and TRBJ2-1 gives the whole variable domain DGGITQSPKYLFRKEGQNVTLSCEQNLNHDAMYWYRQDPGQGLRLIYYSQIVNDFQKGDIAEGYSVSREKKESFPLTVTSAQKNPTAFYLCASSISGSGRAQNEQFFGPGTRLTVL.

This clonotype was found many times. V is TRBV5-5 and J is TRBJ1-6; 10 nucleotides line up with TRBD1. Losses at the gene ends were 0 bases for V and 7 bases for J; bases not matched to a gene: 7. The CDR3 runs 17 residues. Germline CDR1 and CDR2: SGHKS and YYEKEE (reference sequence). The chain's CDR3 is CASSLALRTGGNSPLHF. CDR3 nucleotide sequence: TGTGCCAGCAGCTTGGCCCTCAGGACAGGGGGAAATTCACCCCTCCACTTT.

This clonotype was detected only a few times. CDR3 amino acids: CASSPRGGTGEKLFF. In nucleotides, the CDR3 is TGTGCCAGCAGCCCGCGGGGGGGCACTGGGGAAAAACTGTTTTTT. V and J are TRBV7-2 and TRBJ1-4; D perhaps matches TRBD1 (6 bases). CDR3 length: 15 amino acids. Germline CDR1 and CDR2: SGHTA and FQGNSA. The ends were cut back, 5 bases at V and 8 bases at J, with 18 bases in the middle.

This clonotype was seen a few times. The chain carries TRBV30 and TRBJ2-1, with TRBD2 matching 9 bases. V lost 4 bases to trimming and J lost 4 bases; unmatched junction nucleotides: 8. This CDR3 region has 15 residues. Looked up from germline, CDR1 is GTSNPN and CDR2 is SVGIG (reference sequence). CDR3 protein: CAWTPGLAVYNEQFF. The CDR3, as DNA: TGTGCCTGGACCCCGGGACTAGCAGTATACAATGAGCAGTTCTTC.

The rearrangement links TRBV3-1 to TRBJ2-5, with D perhaps matching TRBD1 or TRBD2 (5 bases each). Between the trimmed V and J ends, which lost 6 bases and 1 base, there was a span of 15 bases. This CDR3 has 15 amino acids. Germline loops: CDR1 LGHDT, CDR2 YNNKEL (reference sequence). The CDR3 coding sequence is TGTGCCAGCAGGGGCGGATGGGGGACCCAAGAGACCCAGTACTTC. Encoded protein: CASRGGWGTQETQYF.

As DNA, the CDR3 is TGTGCCAGCAGCACCCCCAGGGGGCGGACTGAAGCTTTCTTT. As protein: CASSTPRGRTEAFF. The rearrangement links TRBV7-9 to TRBJ1-1; 8 positions match TRBD1. CDR3 length equals 14 residues. V shed 5 bases, J shed 5 bases, and the junction held 7 bases outside the gene matches. Germline V gene data show CDR1 as SEHNR and CDR2 as FQNEAQ (reference sequence).

Written as DNA, the CDR3 is TGTGCCACTACTAGCGGGAGGACCCCCACAGATACGCAGTATTTT. Amino acid sequence: CATTSGRTPTDTQYF. This rearrangement joins TRBV24-1 to TRBJ2-3, with 12 nucleotides matching TRBD2. In germline, CDR1 is KGHDR, CDR2 SFDVKD. The CDR3 is 15 residues long. The junction had 6 bases not matched to a gene; V was cut back by 10 bases and J by 2 bases.

In its sample, this clonotype was seen many times. The V and J genes are TRBV20-1 and TRBJ2-3, with 7 bases aligning to TRBD2. The CDR3 runs to 14 residues. Per germline, CDR1 DFQATT and CDR2 SNEGSKA (reference sequence). V gave up 5 bases and J gave up 0 bases; unmatched junction bases: 5. The CDR3 sequence: CSAPVSGSTDTQYF. CDR3 in DNA: TGCAGTGCTCCTGTTAGCGGGAGCACAGATACGCAGTATTTT.

V and J are TRBV5-5 and TRBJ2-7, with D perhaps matching TRBD1 or TRBD2 (5 bases each). There are 12 residues in the CDR3. Germline loops: CDR1 SGHKS, CDR2 YYEKEE (reference sequence). Trimming removed 3 bases at V and 3 bases at J, with 7 bases between. The CDR3 region is CASSYGGYEQYF. CDR3 DNA: TGTGCCAGCAGCTATGGGGGCTACGAGCAGTACTTC.

The chain joins TRBV4-2 to TRBJ2-5; no definite D call. V lost 1 base to trimming and J lost 4 bases, with 10 bases between them. Germline loops: CDR1 LGHNA, CDR2 YNFKEQ. CDR3 length: 14 amino acids. CDR3 DNA sequence: TGTGCCAGCAGCCAAGGAACATTCGGAGAGACCCAGTACTTC. Translated: CASSQGTFGETQYF.